One T cell receptor (beta chain) is described in this entry. Its antigen remains unknown. The CDR3 runs to 18 residues. With 4 bases clipped from V and 4 bases from J, the junction kept 10 bases outside the gene matches. The V gene's germline CDR1 is KGHSH and CDR2 LQKENI. This sample was included in a study of shared clonotypes between healthy human individuals. Notes on the study in general: Clonotypes that were shared across a handful of donors made up approximately 5% of naive CD4 clonotypes. Despite large depth, sorted-subset datasets appeared incompletely sequenced.

Sorted-subset replicate PCRs used approximately 190 ng of genomic DNA. This amount corresponded to 33,000 or so T cell genomes. Data came from immunoSEQ multiplex PCR; TCRdb stores just in-frame clones and leaves some out. The table has around 180,000 clones, 85% to 95% seen once; the top ten hold 0.067%. The receptor was derived from a woman in her twenties or thirties in good health. Sequenced: naive CD4+ T cells sorted from blood. The sample's subset: CD45RA+ positively selected. The genes are TRBV18 and TRBJ2-3; 14 positions agree with TRBD2. CDR3 in amino acids: CASSRPELTSGRADTQYF. CDR3 DNA sequence: TGTGCCAGCTCACGACCAGAGTTGACTAGCGGGAGGGCAGATACGCAGTATTTT.